These 8 T cell receptor beta chains were sequenced from one sample in a study of chemoradiotherapy in HPV16-positive cancers. Method: immunoSEQ multiplex PCR; TCRdb's copy keeps in-frame clones and lacks some. This table has thousands of clones, just under 80% appearing once. This sample comprised tumor tissue, obtained from a patient who underwent chemoradiotherapy. These receptor sequences come from a human donor with HPV-associated anogenital cancer.

The chain employs TRBV25-1 and TRBJ2-7; 8 positions agree with TRBD1. This CDR3 region has 14 residues. Losses at the gene ends were 6 bases for V and 2 bases for J; bases not matched to a gene: 6. The V gene's germline CDR1 is MGHDK and CDR2 SYGVNS. CDR3 coding DNA: TGTGCCAGCAGGGGGGACAGGCGTCCCTACGAGCAGTACTTC. It codes for CASRGDRRPYEQYF.

The chain is built from TRBV4-2 and TRBJ1-5; 7 bases fit TRBD1. This CDR3 comprises 14 residues. The V gene's germline CDR1 is LGHNA and CDR2 YNFKEQ. V trimming: 4 bases; J trimming: 3 bases; junction bases outside the gene matches: 3. This CDR3 reads CASSPGQVNQPQHF. The CDR3 DNA follows: TGTGCCAGCAGCCCAGGACAGGTCAATCAGCCCCAGCATTTT.

This chain links TRBV11-2 with TRBJ1-1, with a tentative D call TRBD1 (6 bases). V lost 1 base, J lost 6 bases, and 15 bases lay in between. The CDR3 totals 15 residues. The V gene's germline CDR1 is SGHAT and CDR2 FQNNGV. The CDR3 DNA sequence: TGTGCCAGCAGCTTAGGAAGGGGGGTAGATGCTGAAGCTTTCTTT. It is translated as CASSLGRGVDAEAFF.

The V gene is TRBV5-4, the J gene TRBJ1-2; D is ambiguous. The V and J ends lost 1 base and 5 bases respectively, with 12 bases between them. This CDR3 spans 14 amino acids. The germline V gene encodes CDR1 SGHNT and CDR2 YYREEE (reference sequence). The CDR3 region has the DNA TGTGCCAGCAGCTTGACCGGGAAGAGGTATGGCTACACCTTC. Amino acid sequence: CASSLTGKRYGYTF.

The chain uses TRBV10-3 and TRBJ1-1; unclear D gene. V shed 6 bases and J shed 1 base, with 12 bases lying between them. This CDR3 contains 14 residues. CDR1 ENHRY and CDR2 SYGVKD come from the germline V gene. The CDR3 DNA reads TGTGCCATCAGGTCGGGATACACGAACACTGAAGCTTTCTTT. It encodes CAIRSGYTNTEAFF.

The CDR3: CASSSSGASGYTF. The CDR3 DNA sequence: TGTGCCAGCAGCTCATCCGGGGCGAGTGGCTACACCTTC. The chain has TRBV7-3 and TRBJ1-2; the D gene is possibly TRBD1 (5 bases). V was clipped by 4 bases and J by 7 bases, with 13 bases between them. The CDR3 extends over 13 amino acids. Germline V CDR1 and CDR2: SGHTA, FQGTGA.

By share, this clone counts as medium-sized (0.01 to 0.1%). The genes are TRBV6-1 and TRBJ1-1, with D uncertain. The germline V gene has CDR1 MNHNS and CDR2 SASEGT. V was cut by 3 bases and J by 0 bases, with 8 bases left in between. The CDR3 runs to 14 residues. The CDR3 loop reads CASSDYQMNTEAFF. As DNA, the CDR3 is TGTGCCAGCAGTGATTACCAGATGAACACTGAAGCTTTCTTT.

The rearrangement joins TRBV4-2 to TRBJ1-5, with 9 bases matching TRBD1. The CDR3 totals 17 residues. Germline V CDR1 and CDR2: LGHNA, YNFKEQ. V gave up 0 bases and J gave up 5 bases; unmatched junction bases: 8. In nucleotides, the CDR3 is TGTGCCAGCAGCCAAGATTCTTCGGACAGGGGCGATCAGCCCCAGCATTTT. Translation gives CASSQDSSDRGDQPQHF.